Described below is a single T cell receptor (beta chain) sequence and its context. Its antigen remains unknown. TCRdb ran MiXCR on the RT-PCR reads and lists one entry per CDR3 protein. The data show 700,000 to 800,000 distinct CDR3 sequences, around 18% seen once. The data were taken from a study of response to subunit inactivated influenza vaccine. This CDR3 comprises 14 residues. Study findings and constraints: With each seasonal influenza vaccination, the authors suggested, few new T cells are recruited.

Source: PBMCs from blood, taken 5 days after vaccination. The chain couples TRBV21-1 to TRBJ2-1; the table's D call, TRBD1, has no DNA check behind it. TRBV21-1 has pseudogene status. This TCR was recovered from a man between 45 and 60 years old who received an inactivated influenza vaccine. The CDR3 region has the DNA TGTGCCAGCCTACCAGGGGAGACCTACAATGAGCAGTTCTTC. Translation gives CASLPGETYNEQFF.